Described below is a single T cell receptor beta chain sequence and its context. This record belongs to a study of blood T cell repertoires in COVID-19. Overall study context: COVID-19 samples collected from the United States, Italy and Spain covered acute and convalescent phases. PBMCs, B-cell-depleted T cells, or T cells were the source of the cDNA or gDNA that made up the material.

In the source study's methods: Amplified reference gene primers provided the basis for estimating nucleated cell counts. This table comes from immunoSEQ multiplex PCR, and its TCRdb copy is limited to in-frame clones, with some not included. V and J calls and clone size are copied from that table; D and trimming were computed from the DNA. Of 180,000 or so clones listed, about 85% are singletons. The V end was cut by 7 bases, the J end by 7 bases, with 22 bases between. This CDR3 comprises 15 residues. Germline V gene sequence: CDR1 MGHDK, CDR2 SYGVNS. This chain joins TRBV25-1 and TRBJ2-5, with D possibly TRBD2 on 6 matching bases. The sample was peripheral blood. The sequence came from a man aged 18 to 30 with acute or convalescent COVID-19. CDR3 DNA: TGTGCCAGCACCACTGCTGGGGGGAATTCGGGGACCCAGTACTTC. Its protein is CASTTAGGNSGTQYF.